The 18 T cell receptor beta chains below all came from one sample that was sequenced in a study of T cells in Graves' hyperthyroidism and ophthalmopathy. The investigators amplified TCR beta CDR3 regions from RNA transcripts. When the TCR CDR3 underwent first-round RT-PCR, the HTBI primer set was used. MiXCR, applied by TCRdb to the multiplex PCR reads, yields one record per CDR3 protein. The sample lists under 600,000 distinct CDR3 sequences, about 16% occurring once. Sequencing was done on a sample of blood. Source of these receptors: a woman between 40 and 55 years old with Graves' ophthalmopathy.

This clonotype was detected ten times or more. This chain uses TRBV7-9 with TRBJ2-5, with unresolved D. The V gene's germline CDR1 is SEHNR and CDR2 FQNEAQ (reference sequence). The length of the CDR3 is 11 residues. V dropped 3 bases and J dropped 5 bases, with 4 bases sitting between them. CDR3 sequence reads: CASSFTETQYF. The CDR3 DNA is TGTGCCAGCAGCTTCACCGAGACCCAGTACTTC.

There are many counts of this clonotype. The CDR3 loop reads CASSPRGGYLYEQYF. Written as DNA, the CDR3 is TGTGCCAGCAGCCCCCGCGGAGGGTATCTCTACGAGCAGTACTTC. The chain has TRBV11-2 and TRBJ2-7, with D perhaps matching TRBD2 (6 bases). CDR1 is SGHAT, CDR2 FQNNGV, per germline. The CDR3 loop spans 15 amino acids. V lost 5 bases to trimming and J lost 3 bases, with 17 bases between them.

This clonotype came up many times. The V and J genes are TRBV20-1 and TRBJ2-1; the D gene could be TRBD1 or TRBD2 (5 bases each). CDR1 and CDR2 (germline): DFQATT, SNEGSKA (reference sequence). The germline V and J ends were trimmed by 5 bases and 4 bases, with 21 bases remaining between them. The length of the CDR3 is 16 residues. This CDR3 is CSAPMRGGYRYNEQFF. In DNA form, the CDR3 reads TGCAGTGCTCCCATGAGGGGCGGTTATCGGTACAATGAGCAGTTCTTC.

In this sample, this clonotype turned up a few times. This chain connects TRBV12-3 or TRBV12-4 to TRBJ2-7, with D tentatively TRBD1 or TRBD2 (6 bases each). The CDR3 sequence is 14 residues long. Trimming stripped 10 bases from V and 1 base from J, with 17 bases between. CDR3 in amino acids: CAIRRGSGSYEQYF. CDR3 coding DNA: TGTGCCATCAGGAGGGGGTCGGGATCCTACGAGCAGTACTTC.

The CDR3 region has the DNA TGTGCCAGCAGCTTCCAGGGAACACACAATGAGCAGTTCTTC. Translation gives CASSFQGTHNEQFF. This chain connects TRBV5-8 to TRBJ2-1; D might be TRBD1 (5 bases). The CDR3 runs 14 residues. V lost 2 bases, J lost 5 bases, and 11 bases lay in between. CDR1 is SGHTS and CDR2 is YDEGEE in the germline V gene.

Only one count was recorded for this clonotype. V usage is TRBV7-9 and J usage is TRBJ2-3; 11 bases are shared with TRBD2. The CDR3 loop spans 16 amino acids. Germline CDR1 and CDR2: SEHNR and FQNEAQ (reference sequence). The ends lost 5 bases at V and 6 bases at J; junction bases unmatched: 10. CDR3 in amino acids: CASSVGTSGKRDTQYF. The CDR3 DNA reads TGTGCCAGCAGCGTGGGGACTAGCGGCAAACGGGATACGCAGTATTTT.

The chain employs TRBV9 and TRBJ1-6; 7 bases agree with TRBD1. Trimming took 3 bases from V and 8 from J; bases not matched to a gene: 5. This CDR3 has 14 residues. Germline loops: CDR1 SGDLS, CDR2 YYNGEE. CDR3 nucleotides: TGTGCCAGCAGCGCCACAGGGGTCGATTCACCCCTCCACTTT. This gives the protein CASSATGVDSPLHF.

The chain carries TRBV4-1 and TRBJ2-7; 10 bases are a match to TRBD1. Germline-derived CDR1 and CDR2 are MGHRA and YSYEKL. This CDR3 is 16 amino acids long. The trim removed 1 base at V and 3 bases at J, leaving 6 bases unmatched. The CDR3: CASSQARGQGFYEQYF. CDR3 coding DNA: TGCGCCAGCAGCCAAGCGCGGGGACAGGGGTTCTACGAGCAGTACTTC.

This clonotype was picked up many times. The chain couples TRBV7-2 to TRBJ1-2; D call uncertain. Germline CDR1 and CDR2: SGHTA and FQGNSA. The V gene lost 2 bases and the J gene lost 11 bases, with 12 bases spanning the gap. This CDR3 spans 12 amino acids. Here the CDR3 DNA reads TGTGCCAGCAGCTTACCGGATTCTCAGTACACCTTC. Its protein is CASSLPDSQYTF.

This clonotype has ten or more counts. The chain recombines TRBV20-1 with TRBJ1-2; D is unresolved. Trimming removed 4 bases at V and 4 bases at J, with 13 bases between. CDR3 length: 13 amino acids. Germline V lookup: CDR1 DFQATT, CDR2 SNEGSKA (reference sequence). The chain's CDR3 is CSANGDKGYGYTF. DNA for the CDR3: TGCAGTGCTAACGGGGATAAGGGCTATGGCTACACCTTC.

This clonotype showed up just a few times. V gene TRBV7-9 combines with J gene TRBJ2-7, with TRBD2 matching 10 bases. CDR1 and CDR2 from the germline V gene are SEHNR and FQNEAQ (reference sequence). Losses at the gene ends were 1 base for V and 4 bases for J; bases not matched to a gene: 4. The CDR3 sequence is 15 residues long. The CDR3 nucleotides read TGTGCCAGCAGCTTAGGGGCTAGCGGGAGTTACGAGCAGTACTTC. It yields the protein CASSLGASGSYEQYF.

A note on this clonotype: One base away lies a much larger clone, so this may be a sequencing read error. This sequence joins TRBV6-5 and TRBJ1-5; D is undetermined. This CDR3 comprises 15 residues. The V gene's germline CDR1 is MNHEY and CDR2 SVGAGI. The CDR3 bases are TGTGCCAGCAGTTACGGAAGGCCAGCCAATCAGCCCCGGCATTTT. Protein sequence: CASSYGRPANQPRHF.

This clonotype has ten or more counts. CDR3 loop: CASSKGQGNTEAFF. The CDR3 DNA is TGTGCCAGTAGTAAGGGACAGGGGAACACTGAAGCTTTCTTT. The chain joins TRBV19 to TRBJ1-1, with 9 bases lining up with TRBD1. Germline V gene sequence: CDR1 LNHDA, CDR2 SQIVND (reference sequence). This CDR3 has 14 residues. V lost 4 bases and J lost 1; bases outside the gene matches: 1. The complete variable domain, with remaining parts taken from reference TRBV19 and TRBJ1-1, reads DGGITQSPKYLFRKEGQNVTLSCEQNLNHDAMYWYRQDPGQGLRLIYYSQIVNDFQKGDIAEGYSVSREKKESFPLTVTSAQKNPTAFYLCASSKGQGNTEAFFGQGTRLTVV.

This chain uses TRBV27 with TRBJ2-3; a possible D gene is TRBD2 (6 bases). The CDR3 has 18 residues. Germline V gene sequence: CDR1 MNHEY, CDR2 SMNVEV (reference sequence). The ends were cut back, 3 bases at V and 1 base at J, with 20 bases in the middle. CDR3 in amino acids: CASSFLGVVGGRTDTQYF. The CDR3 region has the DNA TGTGCCAGCAGTTTTTTAGGGGTGGTGGGGGGTCGCACAGATACGCAGTATTTT.

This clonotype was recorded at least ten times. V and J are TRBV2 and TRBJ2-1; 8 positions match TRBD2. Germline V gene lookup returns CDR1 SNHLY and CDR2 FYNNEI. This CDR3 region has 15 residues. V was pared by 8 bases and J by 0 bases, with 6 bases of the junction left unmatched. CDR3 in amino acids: CASRYGGGSYNEQFF. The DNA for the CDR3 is TGTGCCAGCCGCTACGGGGGGGGCTCCTACAATGAGCAGTTCTTC.

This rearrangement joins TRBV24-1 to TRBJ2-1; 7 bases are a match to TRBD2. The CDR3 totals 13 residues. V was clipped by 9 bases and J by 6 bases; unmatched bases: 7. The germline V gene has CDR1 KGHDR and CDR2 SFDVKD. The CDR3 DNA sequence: TGTGCCACCGGGCGGGAGTTGAGCAATGAGCAGTTCTTC. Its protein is CATGRELSNEQFF.

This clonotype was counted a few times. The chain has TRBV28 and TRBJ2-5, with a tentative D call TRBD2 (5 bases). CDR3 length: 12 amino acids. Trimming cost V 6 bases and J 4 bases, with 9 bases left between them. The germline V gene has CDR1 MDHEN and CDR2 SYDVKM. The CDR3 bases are TGTGCCAGCAGGGGCGGGCTAGAGACCCAGTACTTC. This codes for CASRGGLETQYF.

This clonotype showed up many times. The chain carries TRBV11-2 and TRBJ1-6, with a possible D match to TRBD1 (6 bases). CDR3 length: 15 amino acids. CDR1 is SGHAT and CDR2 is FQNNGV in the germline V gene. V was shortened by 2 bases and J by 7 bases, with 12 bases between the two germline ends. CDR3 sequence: CASSLTRGDNSPLHF. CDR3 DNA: TGTGCCAGCAGCTTAACCAGGGGCGACAATTCACCCCTCCACTTT.